This is a list of T cell receptor beta chains from one sample in a study of blood T cell repertoires in COVID-19. The table came from immunoSEQ multiplex PCR; TCRdb's copy has only in-frame clones and leaves some out. The sample lists some 240,000 clones; less than 85% were seen once. Sequenced material: peripheral blood. Source of these receptors: a woman aged 70-85 years with acute or convalescent COVID-19. The CDR3 runs from the conserved cysteine through the conserved F or W. A D gene is named only where the DNA matches it firmly. Some rows have no size entry. The others give once, few or many, or a class for an expanded clone.

J gene: TRBJ2-3; D gene: TRBD2; clone size: -; V gene: TRBV25-1; CDR3 protein: CASSGRGADTQYF; CDR3 DNA: TGTGCCAGCAGTGGGCGGGGGGCAGATACGCAGTATTTT
J gene: TRBJ2-7; D gene: TRBD2; clone size: -; V gene: TRBV6-2/TRBV6-3; CDR3 protein: CASSYSLASGSYEQYF; CDR3 DNA: TGTGCCAGCAGTTACTCGTTGGCTAGCGGATCCTACGAGCAGTACTTC
J gene: TRBJ2-2; D gene: -; clone size: -; V gene: TRBV10-1; CDR3 protein: CASKRNRESGELFF; CDR3 DNA: TGCGCCAGCAAACGTAACAGGGAATCCGGGGAGCTGTTTTTT
J gene: TRBJ2-7; D gene: -; clone size: -; V gene: TRBV7-9; CDR3 protein: CASSLGQNTYEQYF; CDR3 DNA: TGTGCCAGCAGCTTAGGACAGAATACCTACGAGCAGTACTTC
J gene: TRBJ1-5; D gene: -; clone size: -; V gene: TRBV2; CDR3 protein: CASRYSNQPQHF; CDR3 DNA: TGTGCCAGCAGGTATAGCAATCAGCCCCAGCATTTT
J gene: TRBJ2-7; D gene: -; clone size: -; V gene: TRBV2; CDR3 protein: CASSEGPEPYRRQYF; CDR3 DNA: TGTGCCAGCAGTGAAGGCCCGGAGCCCTACCGTAGGCAGTACTTC
J gene: TRBJ1-1; D gene: TRBD1; clone size: -; V gene: TRBV18; CDR3 protein: CASQGATEAFF; CDR3 DNA: TGTGCCTCGCAGGGGGCGACTGAAGCTTTCTTT
J gene: TRBJ1-6; D gene: TRBD1; clone size: -; V gene: TRBV18; CDR3 protein: CASSPSGQGGNSPLHF; CDR3 DNA: TGTGCCAGCTCACCCTCTGGACAGGGGGGTAATTCACCCCTCCACTTT
J gene: TRBJ1-6; D gene: TRBD1; clone size: -; V gene: TRBV3-1/TRBV3-2; CDR3 protein: CASSPGQGRYNSPLHF; CDR3 DNA: TGTGCCAGCAGCCCCGGACAGGGGAGGTATAATTCACCCCTCCACTTT
J gene: TRBJ1-1; D gene: -; clone size: -; V gene: TRBV19; CDR3 protein: CASSIERRNTEAFF; CDR3 DNA: TGTGCCAGTAGTATAGAGAGGAGGAACACTGAAGCTTTCTTT
J gene: TRBJ2-7; D gene: TRBD1; clone size: -; V gene: TRBV11-2; CDR3 protein: CASSLYRGSFEQYF; CDR3 DNA: TGTGCCAGCAGCTTATACAGGGGGTCGTTCGAGCAGTACTTC
J gene: TRBJ2-1; D gene: TRBD2; clone size: -; V gene: TRBV27; CDR3 protein: CATGLAGGNEQFF; CDR3 DNA: TGTGCCACCGGACTAGCGGGGGGCAATGAGCAGTTCTTC
J gene: TRBJ1-1; D gene: -; clone size: -; V gene: TRBV10-1; CDR3 protein: CASSESLPAEAFF; CDR3 DNA: TGCGCCAGCAGTGAGTCGTTGCCGGCTGAAGCTTTCTTT
J gene: TRBJ2-1; D gene: -; clone size: -; V gene: TRBV11-3; CDR3 protein: CASSLDQARGNEQFF; CDR3 DNA: TGTGCCAGCAGCTTAGATCAGGCTAGAGGGAATGAGCAGTTCTTC
J gene: TRBJ1-1; D gene: -; clone size: -; V gene: TRBV30; CDR3 protein: CAWNRVGSEAFF; CDR3 DNA: TGTGCCTGGAACAGGGTCGGTTCTGAAGCTTTCTTT
J gene: TRBJ2-5; D gene: -; clone size: -; V gene: TRBV24-1; CDR3 protein: CATGILGAGQETQYF; CDR3 DNA: TGTGCCACCGGCATTTTGGGGGCGGGCCAAGAGACCCAGTACTTC
J gene: TRBJ1-2; D gene: -; clone size: -; V gene: TRBV30; CDR3 protein: CAWSPNLQGSYGYTF; CDR3 DNA: TGTGCCTGGAGTCCTAATCTCCAGGGGAGCTATGGCTACACCTTC
J gene: TRBJ2-3; D gene: TRBD2; clone size: -; V gene: TRBV5-1; CDR3 protein: CASSLGGTSGVDTQYF; CDR3 DNA: TGCGCCAGCAGCTTGGGAGGGACTAGCGGGGTAGATACGCAGTATTTT
J gene: TRBJ1-2; D gene: -; clone size: -; V gene: TRBV12-5; CDR3 protein: CASGGQLQGGYTF; CDR3 DNA: TGTGCTAGTGGAGGGCAGCTCCAGGGGGGCTACACCTTC
J gene: TRBJ2-7; D gene: TRBD1; clone size: -; V gene: TRBV10-3; CDR3 protein: CAIRQGASYEQYF; CDR3 DNA: TGTGCCATCCGACAGGGGGCCTCCTACGAGCAGTACTTC
J gene: TRBJ1-5; D gene: -; clone size: -; V gene: TRBV10-3; CDR3 protein: CAISESKGSDNQPQHF; CDR3 DNA: TGTGCCATCAGTGAGTCGAAAGGGAGTGACAATCAGCCCCAGCATTTT
J gene: TRBJ1-4; D gene: TRBD1; clone size: once; V gene: TRBV15; CDR3 protein: CATSRARGQDEKLFF; CDR3 DNA: TGTGCCACCAGCCGTGCCAGGGGGCAGGATGAAAAACTGTTTTTT
J gene: TRBJ2-1; D gene: TRBD1; clone size: few; V gene: TRBV19; CDR3 protein: CATSQQGQGEQFF; CDR3 DNA: TGTGCCACCTCCCAACAGGGGCAGGGTGAGCAGTTCTTC
J gene: TRBJ1-1; D gene: -; clone size: few; V gene: TRBV5-5; CDR3 protein: CASSFPLNTEAFF; CDR3 DNA: TGTGCCAGCAGCTTTCCGCTAAACACTGAAGCTTTCTTT
J gene: TRBJ1-1; D gene: -; clone size: few; V gene: TRBV5-1; CDR3 protein: CASSFGGANTEAFF; CDR3 DNA: TGCGCCAGCAGCTTTGGTGGGGCGAACACTGAAGCTTTCTTT
J gene: TRBJ2-1; D gene: -; clone size: -; V gene: TRBV4-1; CDR3 protein: CASSQVQGKNEQFF; CDR3 DNA: TGCGCCAGCAGCCAAGTACAGGGTAAGAATGAGCAGTTCTTC
J gene: TRBJ2-1; D gene: TRBD2; clone size: -; V gene: TRBV11-2; CDR3 protein: CASSSTSGGYNEQFF; CDR3 DNA: TGTGCCAGCAGTTCAACTAGCGGGGGATACAATGAGCAGTTCTTC
J gene: TRBJ2-5; D gene: -; clone size: once; V gene: TRBV7-3; CDR3 protein: CASSFSRQETQYF; CDR3 DNA: TGTGCCAGCAGCTTCTCGAGGCAAGAGACCCAGTACTTC
J gene: TRBJ1-3; D gene: -; clone size: -; V gene: TRBV4-1; CDR3 protein: CASSQEDRGNTIYF; CDR3 DNA: TGCGCCAGCAGCCAAGAAGACAGGGGAAACACCATATATTTT
J gene: TRBJ1-2; D gene: -; clone size: -; V gene: TRBV10-3; CDR3 protein: CAMTRDIQGRDVYGYTF; CDR3 DNA: TGTGCCATGACCCGGGACATTCAGGGAAGGGACGTCTATGGCTACACCTTC
J gene: TRBJ1-5; D gene: -; clone size: -; V gene: TRBV7-2; CDR3 protein: CASSLGGGAGQPQHF; CDR3 DNA: TGTGCCAGCAGCTTAGGGGGGGGCGCGGGTCAGCCCCAGCATTTT
J gene: TRBJ2-1; D gene: -; clone size: -; V gene: TRBV6-1; CDR3 protein: CASSEATGGLRNPSPFNEQFF; CDR3 DNA: TGTGCCAGCAGTGAAGCGACGGGTGGACTCCGGAACCCCTCTCCCTTCAATGAGCAGTTCTTC